Below are 7 T cell receptor beta chains sequenced from a single sample in a study of regulatory and conventional T cells in RAG deficiency. Genomic DNA came from blood regulatory T cells gated CD4+ CD25-high CD127-low. Profiling relied on immunoSEQ multiplex PCR, and the TCRdb table lists in-frame clones only, not all of them. Found here are tens of thousands of clones, just over 90% of them singletons; the top ten hold over 0.75%. These same records also appear under a second study, on regulatory T cells. Per that paper: The PCR used 52 TRBV and 13 TRBJ primers.

Specimen: Tregs sorted from blood. All receptors come from a human donor in good health.

In DNA form, the CDR3 reads TGTGCCAGCAGCTCCTGGACAGGGTGGAATGGCTACACCTTC. Its protein is CASSSWTGWNGYTF. The genes are TRBV7-9 and TRBJ1-2; 8 positions agree with TRBD1. Germline CDR1 and CDR2: SEHNR and FQNEAQ (reference sequence). The CDR3 contains 14 residues. With 4 bases clipped from V and 6 bases from J, the junction kept 7 bases outside the gene matches. The full variable domain, in which reference TRBV7-9 and TRBJ1-2 provide the parts outside the CDR3, is DTGVSQNPRHKITKRGQNVTFRCDPISEHNRLYWYRQTLGQGPEFLTYFQNEAQLEKSRLLSDRFSAERPKGSFSTLEIQRTEQGDSAMYLCASSSWTGWNGYTFGSGTRLTVV.

The J gene is TRBJ1-5, the V gene TRBV19; tentative D call: TRBD1 (6 bases). Trimming removed 0 bases at V and 2 bases at J, with 14 bases between. This CDR3 has 17 residues. Germline assignment: CDR1 LNHDA and CDR2 SQIVND (reference sequence). CDR3 sequence reads: CASSIDPGGGRNQPQHF. CDR3 DNA sequence: TGTGCCAGTAGTATAGATCCTGGGGGGGGGCGCAATCAGCCCCAGCATTTT.

This clone appeared once. The rearrangement links TRBV5-1 to TRBJ2-7; D not certain. Germline CDR1 is SGHRS and CDR2 is YFSETQ. This CDR3 is built from 12 residues. The V end was cut by 2 bases, the J end by 6 bases, with 9 bases between. In DNA, the CDR3 is TGCGCCAGCAGCTTTTCCACGGGCGAGCAGTACTTC. Amino acid sequence: CASSFSTGEQYF.

With respect to this clone: The junction shows a germline mismatch at one end, possibly a read error. This chain joins TRBV5-1 and TRBJ1-6, with 7 positions matching TRBD1. Germline V lookup: CDR1 SGHRS, CDR2 YFSETQ. CDR3 size: 14 residues. The CDR3 loop reads CASSRTGNNSPLHF. The CDR3 DNA follows: TGTGCCAGCAGCCGGACAGGCAATAATTCACCCCTCCACTTT.

The rearrangement links TRBV29-1 to TRBJ1-2; D remains ambiguous. Germline CDR1 and CDR2: SQVTM and ANQGSEA. V was cut by 7 bases and J by 0 bases, with 15 bases left in between. This CDR3 is 14 amino acids long. The CDR3 DNA reads TGCAGCGCCCCCTCGGCAGGCACTAACTATGGCTACACCTTC. Protein product: CSAPSAGTNYGYTF.

The V call is TRBV5-1, the J call TRBJ2-7; D ambiguous. V shed 5 bases and J shed 3 bases, with 12 bases lying between them. Germline V CDR1 and CDR2: SGHRS, YFSETQ. The CDR3 spans 13 residues. CDR3 sequence reads: CASSVTSVYEQYF. In DNA form, the CDR3 reads TGCGCCAGCAGTGTGACATCGGTCTACGAGCAGTACTTC.

This chain uses TRBV30 with TRBJ1-2; 7 positions agree with TRBD1. Germline CDR1 is GTSNPN and CDR2 is SVGIG (reference sequence). This CDR3 is built from 14 residues. Unmatched junction bases numbered 7, after V lost 1 base and J lost 5 bases. This CDR3 is CAWSEYRGGYGYTF. The CDR3 DNA reads TGTGCCTGGAGTGAATACAGGGGAGGGTATGGCTACACCTTC.